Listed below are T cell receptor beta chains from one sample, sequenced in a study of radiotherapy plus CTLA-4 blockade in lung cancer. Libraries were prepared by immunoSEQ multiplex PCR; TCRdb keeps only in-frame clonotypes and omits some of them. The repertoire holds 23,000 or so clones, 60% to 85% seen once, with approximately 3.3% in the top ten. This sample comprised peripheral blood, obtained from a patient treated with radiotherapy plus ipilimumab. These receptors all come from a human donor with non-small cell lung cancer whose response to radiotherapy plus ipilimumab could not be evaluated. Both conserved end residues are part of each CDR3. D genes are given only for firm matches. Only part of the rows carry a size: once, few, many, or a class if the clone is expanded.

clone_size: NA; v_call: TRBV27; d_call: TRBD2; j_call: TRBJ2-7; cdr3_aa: CASSLRGSGSHEQYF; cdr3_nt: TGTGCCAGCAGTCTCCGTGGTAGCGGGAGCCACGAGCAGTACTTC
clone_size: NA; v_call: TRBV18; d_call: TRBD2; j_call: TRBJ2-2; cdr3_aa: CASSPAGVDGELFF; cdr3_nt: TGTGCCAGCTCACCGGCGGGAGTAGACGGGGAGCTGTTTTTT
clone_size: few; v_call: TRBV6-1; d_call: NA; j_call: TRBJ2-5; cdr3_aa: CASRAQGRETQYF; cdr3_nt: TGTGCCAGCAGGGCACAGGGGAGGGAGACCCAGTACTTC
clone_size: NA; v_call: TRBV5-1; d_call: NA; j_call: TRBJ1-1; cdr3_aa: CASSWGGINTEAFF; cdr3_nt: TGCGCCAGCAGCTGGGGGGGAATTAACACTGAAGCTTTCTTT
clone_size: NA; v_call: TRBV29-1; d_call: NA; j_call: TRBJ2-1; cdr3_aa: CSATEGFYNEQFF; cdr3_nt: TGCAGTGCCACAGAGGGTTTCTACAATGAGCAGTTCTTC
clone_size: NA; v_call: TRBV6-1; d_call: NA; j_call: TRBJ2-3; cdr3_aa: CASSEGPSDPDTQYF; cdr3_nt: TGTGCCAGCAGTGAAGGGCCTAGCGATCCAGATACGCAGTATTTT
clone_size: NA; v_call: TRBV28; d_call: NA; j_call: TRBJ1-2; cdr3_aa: CASKPAGTNYGYTF; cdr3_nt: TGTGCCAGCAAGCCCGCGGGGACTAACTATGGCTACACCTTC
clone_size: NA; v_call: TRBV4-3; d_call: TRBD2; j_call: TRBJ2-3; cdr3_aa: CASSQEPPAGGWDTQYF; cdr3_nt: TGCGCCAGCAGCCAAGAGCCCCCAGCGGGGGGGTGGGATACGCAGTATTTT
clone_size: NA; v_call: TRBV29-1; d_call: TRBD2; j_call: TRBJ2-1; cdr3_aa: CSSMTSGGYNEQFF; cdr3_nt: TGCAGCTCCATGACTAGCGGGGGATACAATGAGCAGTTCTTC
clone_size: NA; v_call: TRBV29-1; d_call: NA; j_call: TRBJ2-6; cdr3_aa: CSFRGAGANVLTF; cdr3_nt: TGCAGCTTTCGAGGAGCCGGGGCCAACGTCCTGACTTTC
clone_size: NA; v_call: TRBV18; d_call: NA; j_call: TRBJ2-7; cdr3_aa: CASSPLGSYEQYF; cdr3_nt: TGTGCCAGCTCACCGCTAGGCTCCTACGAGCAGTACTTC
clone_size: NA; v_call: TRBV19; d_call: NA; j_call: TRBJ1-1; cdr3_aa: CASSPGRDNEAFF; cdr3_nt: TGTGCCAGTAGCCCGGGGAGGGATAATGAAGCTTTCTTT
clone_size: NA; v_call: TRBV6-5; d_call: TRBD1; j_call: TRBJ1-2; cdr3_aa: CASIKTGGVYGYTF; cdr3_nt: TGTGCCAGCATCAAGACAGGGGGAGTCTATGGCTACACCTTC
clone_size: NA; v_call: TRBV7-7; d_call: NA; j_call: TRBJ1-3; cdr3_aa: CASSPLLSGNTIYF; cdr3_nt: TGTGCTAGCAGCCCTCTACTCTCTGGAAACACCATATATTTT
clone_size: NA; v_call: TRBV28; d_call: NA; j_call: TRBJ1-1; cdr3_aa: CASRLLMNTEAFF; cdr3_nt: TGTGCCAGCCGCCTACTCATGAACACTGAAGCTTTCTTT